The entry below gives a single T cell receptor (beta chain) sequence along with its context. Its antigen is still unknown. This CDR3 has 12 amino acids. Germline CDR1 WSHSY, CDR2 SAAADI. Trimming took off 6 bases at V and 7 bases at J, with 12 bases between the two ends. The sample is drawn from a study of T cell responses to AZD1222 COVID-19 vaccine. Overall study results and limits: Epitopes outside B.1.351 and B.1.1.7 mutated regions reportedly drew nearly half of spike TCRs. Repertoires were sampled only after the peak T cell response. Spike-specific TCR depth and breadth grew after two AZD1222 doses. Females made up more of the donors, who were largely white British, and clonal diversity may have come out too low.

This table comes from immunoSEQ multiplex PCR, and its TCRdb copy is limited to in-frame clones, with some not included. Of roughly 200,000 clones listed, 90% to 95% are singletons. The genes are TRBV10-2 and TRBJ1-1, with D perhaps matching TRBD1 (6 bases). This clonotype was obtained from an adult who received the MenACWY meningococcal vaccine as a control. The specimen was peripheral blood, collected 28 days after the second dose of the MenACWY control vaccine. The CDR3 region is CASRAGAGEAFF. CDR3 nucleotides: TGCGCCAGCAGGGCAGGGGCGGGTGAAGCTTTCTTT.